A selection of T cell receptor beta chains follows, all from one sample in a study of CD8 T cells in Susac syndrome. Via MiXCR, TCRdb re-called the immunoSEQ multiplex PCR reads, giving one row per CDR3 protein. The sample has roughly 70,000 distinct CDR3 sequences; 96% are singletons. The sample comprised CD4+ T cells from PBMCs. These TCRs come from a human donor with multiple sclerosis. CDR3s include the opening cysteine and the closing phenylalanine or tryptophan. Each record gives: V gene, J gene, clone size, D gene, CDR3 protein. The D gene is left open where the match is weak. Rows may omit the clone size; those that give it use once, few, many or a size class.

V: TRBV20-1; J: TRBJ2-1; size: .; D: TRBD1; CDR3: CSAAGQGNNNEQFF
V: TRBV30; J: TRBJ1-4; size: .; D: .; CDR3: CAWSTRGTNEKLFF
V: TRBV4-2; J: TRBJ1-3; size: .; D: TRBD1; CDR3: CASSHGGTGSGNTIYF
V: TRBV6-6; J: TRBJ1-2; size: .; D: .; CDR3: CASSALRGSRDGYTF
V: TRBV7-6; J: TRBJ2-5; size: .; D: TRBD2; CDR3: CASSLGGLAGNQETQYF
V: TRBV19; J: TRBJ1-1; size: .; D: .; CDR3: CASSPTGSGANTEAFF
V: TRBV24-1; J: TRBJ2-3; size: .; D: .; CDR3: CATSVSSRSTDTQYF
V: TRBV9; J: TRBJ2-1; size: .; D: .; CDR3: CASSATRWSYNEQFF
V: TRBV30; J: TRBJ2-5; size: .; D: .; CDR3: CAWSVLEETQYF
V: TRBV30; J: TRBJ2-2; size: few; D: .; CDR3: CAWSVGGHLTGELFF
V: TRBV6-6; J: TRBJ2-3; size: .; D: TRBD1; CDR3: CASSKLRDSLDTQYF
V: TRBV5-1; J: TRBJ1-1; size: .; D: TRBD1; CDR3: CASSLSGTGVLSLAFF
V: TRBV5-1; J: TRBJ1-1; size: .; D: .; CDR3: CASSLWGVTEAFF
V: TRBV30; J: TRBJ1-1; size: .; D: .; CDR3: CAWRRVTNTEAFF
V: TRBV4-1; J: TRBJ2-5; size: few; D: .; CDR3: CASSYLGPQETQYF
V: TRBV5-1; J: TRBJ2-3; size: once; D: TRBD2; CDR3: CASSRLADTKPQYF
V: TRBV3-1; J: TRBJ1-6; size: .; D: TRBD1; CDR3: CASSQQGAGPGTLHF
V: TRBV29-1; J: TRBJ1-6; size: .; D: .; CDR3: CSVANRINSPLHF
V: TRBV7-6; J: TRBJ1-1; size: .; D: .; CDR3: CASSSTPNTEAFF
V: TRBV2; J: TRBJ2-7; size: .; D: TRBD1; CDR3: CASSVIGTGTEQYF
V: TRBV29-1; J: TRBJ2-1; size: .; D: TRBD1; CDR3: CSVGGTERIEQFF
V: TRBV7-2; J: TRBJ1-2; size: once; D: .; CDR3: CASSVNSGQGDGYTF
V: TRBV20-1; J: TRBJ2-5; size: .; D: TRBD2; CDR3: CSARELAGVETQYF
V: TRBV5-4; J: TRBJ2-5; size: .; D: TRBD1; CDR3: CASSPTGGRETQYF